Listed below are T cell receptor beta chains from one sample, sequenced in a study of blood T cell repertoires in COVID-19. Repertoires were generated with immunoSEQ multiplex PCR, while TCRdb's copy carries only in-frame clones and drops some. The table shows 200,000 or so clones, with less than 85% occurring only once. Sample: PBMCs or T cells enriched from blood (not recorded which). The receptors originated from a man between 60 and 75 years old who had recovered from COVID-19. Both conserved end residues are trimmed from each CDR3.

TRBV19,11,ASSLASTDTQY
TRBV6-5,14,ASSYSLFGDYGGYT
TRBV2,11,ASSQGRGTGYT
TRBV9,13,ASSSGGAPYNEQF
TRBV6-8,11,ASRELETGELF
TRBV27,12,ASRMPGQEYGYT
TRBV28,15,ASRPGQGFSGANVLT
TRBV24-1,17,ATSDLRVSSDRSLREQY
TRBV5-1,14,ASSLGVRGRDNEQF
TRBV4-1,12,ASSQQGGGIEAF
TRBV18,12,ASSPDRLNTEAF
TRBV11-3,15,ASSLEPDRVNTGELF
TRBV4-3,13,ASSQEFTSVYEQY
TRBV2,12,ASRRAGNTGELF
TRBV6-5,12,ASSLGGSQTEAF
TRBV7-6,13,ASSSRTMATGELF
TRBV5-5,15,ASSRDRGSSYNSPLH
TRBV7-6,13,ASSFLKGGEETQY
TRBV28,10,ASSGLNQPQH
TRBV14,13,ASSPGVVTNEKLF